This TCR beta chain was recorded in a study of blood T cells in healthy people across ages. Germline-derived CDR1 and CDR2 are SQVTM and ANQGSEA. This CDR3 contains 14 residues. Deletions cut 6 bases from V and 6 bases from J, with 20 bases between. A second about 7 to 12 cycle PCR used barcoded and J-beta primers. Tagging of each cDNA molecule was performed by a template-switch adaptor with 12 random nucleotides. TCRdb re-derived calls from the 5' RACE reads in MiXCR, one entry per CDR3 protein. The table shows over a million distinct CDR3 sequences, with approximately 43% occurring only once. Isolation yielded PBMCs, at least 6 million per sample, in every case. Each sample yielded at least 6 micrograms of PBMC total RNA.

The origin of this receptor is a woman under 30 in good health. Sequenced material: blood. This chain joins TRBV29-1 and TRBJ1-1; D is possibly TRBD1 (6 bases). CDR3 coding DNA: TGCAGCGTAGGGGGGCTCTCGGGCACTGCTGAAGCTTTCTTT. It codes for CSVGGLSGTAEAFF.